This T cell receptor (beta chain) emerged from a study of T cell responses to AZD1222 COVID-19 vaccine. Whole-study results and caveats: There were vaccine-associated CD4 TCRs across spike, dominant at 160-218 and 743-854. Possibly, clonal diversity was underestimated; donors were largely white British and included more females. Elevations in Spike-specific TCR breadth and depth followed administration of two AZD1222 doses.

Note on this clone: What it binds is not known.

Sequencing was performed with immunoSEQ multiplex PCR; in TCRdb, only in-frame clones are kept and a portion is missing. The sample shows 55,000 to 65,000 clones, over 70% of them seen only once. This CDR3 has 16 residues. Unmatched junction bases numbered 7, after V lost 2 bases and J lost 3 bases. From germline, CDR1 is SGHDT and CDR2 YYEEEE. The receptor was isolated from an adult in good health. The sequencing used peripheral blood, collected on day 0 of AZD1222 vaccination. This rearrangement joins TRBV5-6 to TRBJ2-7; 11 bases agree with TRBD2. This CDR3 reads CASSFSTSGSVYEQYF. DNA for the CDR3: TGTGCCAGCAGCTTCTCCACTAGCGGGAGTGTCTACGAGCAGTACTTC.